This T cell receptor beta chain originates from a study of T cells in Graves' hyperthyroidism and ophthalmopathy. Study outcomes and limitations: Using 13 V-J features, a model discriminated ophthalmopathy from stable hyperthyroidism.

TCR beta CDR3 sequences were amplified from RNA transcripts. The TCR CDR3 first-round RT-PCR relied on the HTBI primer set. TCRdb processed the multiplex PCR reads anew with MiXCR; each CDR3 protein has one entry. The sample has around 760,000 distinct CDR3 sequences; about 35% are singletons. As regards this clonotype: Its specificity is not known.

The CDR3 contains 14 residues. V was clipped by 0 bases and J by 2 bases, with 8 bases between them. In germline, CDR1 is MGHRA, CDR2 YSYEKL. V and J are TRBV4-1 and TRBJ2-7, with D hard to call. The sequence derives from a woman between 35 and 50 years old with Graves' hyperthyroidism. Material: blood. CDR3 residues: CASSQDYGAYEQYF. Here the CDR3 DNA reads TGCGCCAGCAGCCAAGATTACGGAGCCTACGAGCAGTACTTC.